This TCR beta chain was profiled in a study of blood T cell repertoires in COVID-19. Looking at the study overall: T cells, B-cell-depleted T cells, or PBMCs provided the cDNA or gDNA that served as material.

Here immunoSEQ multiplex PCR was the method, and the copy in TCRdb shows in-frame clones only, minus some. The sample holds 150,000 to 200,000 clones, 89% seen once. Enrollees, about 18 to 95 years old, lived in about two dozen US areas. The study assigned cohorts using participant-reported clinical history. CDR3 length: 16 amino acids. V was trimmed by 5 bases and J by 3 bases, leaving 17 bases between them. Per the germline V gene, CDR1 is MRHNA and CDR2 is SNTAGT. The sequence came from a young woman who had recovered from COVID-19. What was sequenced was PBMCs or T cells enriched from blood (not recorded which). This chain uses TRBV6-4 with TRBJ2-1; D is possibly TRBD1 (6 bases). The CDR3, as DNA: TGTGCCAGCAGTCTGACAGGTGGTGGGGTCTACAATGAGCAGTTCTTC. Amino acids: CASSLTGGGVYNEQFF.